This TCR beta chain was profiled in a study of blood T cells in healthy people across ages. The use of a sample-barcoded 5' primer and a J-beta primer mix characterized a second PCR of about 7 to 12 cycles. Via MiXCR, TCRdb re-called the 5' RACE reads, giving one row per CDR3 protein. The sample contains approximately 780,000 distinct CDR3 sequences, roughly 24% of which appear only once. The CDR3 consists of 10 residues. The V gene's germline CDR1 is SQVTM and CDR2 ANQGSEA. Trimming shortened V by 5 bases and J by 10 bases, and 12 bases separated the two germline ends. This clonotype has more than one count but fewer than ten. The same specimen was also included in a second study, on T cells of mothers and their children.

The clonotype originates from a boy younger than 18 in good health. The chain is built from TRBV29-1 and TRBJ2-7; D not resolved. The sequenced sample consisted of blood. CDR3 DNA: TGCAGCGTTACGATGGAGACTCAGTACTTC. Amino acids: CSVTMETQYF.